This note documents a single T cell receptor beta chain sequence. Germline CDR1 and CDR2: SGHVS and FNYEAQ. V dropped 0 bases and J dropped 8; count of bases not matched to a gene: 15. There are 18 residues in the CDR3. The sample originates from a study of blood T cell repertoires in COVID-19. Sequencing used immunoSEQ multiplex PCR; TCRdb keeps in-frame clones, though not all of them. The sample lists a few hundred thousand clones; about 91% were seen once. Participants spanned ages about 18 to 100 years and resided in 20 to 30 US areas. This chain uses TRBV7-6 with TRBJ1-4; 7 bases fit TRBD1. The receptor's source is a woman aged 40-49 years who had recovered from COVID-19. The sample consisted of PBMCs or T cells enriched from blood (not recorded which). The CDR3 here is CASSLAAVTGRVGEKLFF. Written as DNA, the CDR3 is TGTGCCAGCAGCTTAGCGGCAGTGACAGGGCGGGTAGGAGAAAAACTGTTTTTT.